The clone carrying this T cell receptor (beta chain) was seen a handful of times. Its cognate antigen is unknown. This record comes from a study of blood T cells in healthy people across ages. Study results and limitations: Expanded clonotype shifts may have been confounded, as the donors had an unknown CMV status. In these data, TCR beta diversity tracked strongly with naive T cell percentage.

All donors came from Russia, were Caucasian and healthy, and spanned ages about 6 to 100. Deletions cut 0 bases from V and 1 base from J, with 7 bases between. Germline V CDR1 and CDR2: DFQATT, SNEGSKA (reference sequence). The CDR3 consists of 14 residues. Through a sample-barcoded 5' primer and a J-beta primer mix, a second PCR was run for roughly 6 to 12 cycles. Individual samples furnished no less than 2.5 million CDR3-containing paired-end reads apiece. A single record per CDR3 protein comes from TCRdb applying MiXCR to the 5' RACE reads. The sample consists of 920,000 or so distinct CDR3 sequences, 40% to 55% of them appearing once.

The chain combines TRBV20-1 with TRBJ1-5; D possibly corresponds to TRBD1 (6 bases). The sample comprised blood. This TCR came from a woman aged 55 to 70 in good health. CDR3 coding DNA: TGCAGTGCTAGAGACAGGGGAAGCAATCAGCCCCAGCATTTT. This encodes CSARDRGSNQPQHF.